These 10 T cell receptor beta chains originate from one sample sequenced in a study of blood T cell repertoires in COVID-19. The protocol was immunoSEQ multiplex PCR, while the TCRdb copy is restricted to in-frame clones and leaves out a portion. The table shows about 49,000 clones, with about four fifths occurring only once. Input material: peripheral blood. The receptors originated from a woman in her fifties or sixties with acute or convalescent COVID-19.

The rearrangement joins TRBV5-6 to TRBJ2-2, with D possibly TRBD2 on 5 matching bases. There are 15 residues in the CDR3. The ends were cut back, 1 base at V and 3 bases at J, with 10 bases in the middle. Per germline, CDR1 SGHDT and CDR2 YYEEEE. CDR3 nucleotide sequence: TGTGCCAGCAGCTTGTACGCCGGGGACACCGGGGAGCTGTTTTTT. It specifies CASSLYAGDTGELFF.

The chain uses TRBV5-1 and TRBJ1-1; 9 nucleotides align to TRBD1. The CDR3 totals 21 residues. Germline loops: CDR1 SGHRS, CDR2 YFSETQ. V lost 2 bases and J lost 6; bases outside the gene matches: 26. In nucleotides, the CDR3 is TGCGCCAGCAGCTTATATCAGGTTAGTTGGACAGGGGCCCCGCAGAAGGCTGAAGCTTTCTTT. Its translation is CASSLYQVSWTGAPQKAEAFF.

The chain uses TRBV14 and TRBJ1-1; D perhaps matches TRBD1 (5 bases). Trimming removed 4 bases from V and 6 bases from J, with 15 bases in between. This CDR3 has 14 residues. Germline V CDR1 and CDR2: SGHDN, FVKESK. The CDR3 region is CASSLRVSGAEAFF. DNA for the CDR3: TGTGCCAGCAGCCTCAGGGTCTCTGGGGCTGAAGCTTTCTTT. The full variable domain, with the rest looked up from reference TRBV14 and TRBJ1-1, is EAGVTQFPSHSVIEKGQTVTLRCDPISGHDNLYWYRRVMGKEIKFLLHFVKESKQDESGMPNNRFLAERTGGTYSTLKVQPAELEDSGVYFCASSLRVSGAEAFFGQGTRLTVV.

CDR3 region: CASSPATGYNQPQHF. The CDR3 bases are TGTGCCAGCAGCCCAGCAACAGGGTACAATCAGCCCCAGCATTTT. This chain uses TRBV4-2 with TRBJ1-5, with D tentatively TRBD1 (6 bases). The CDR3 loop spans 15 amino acids. The V end lost 4 bases, the J end lost 3 bases, and 13 bases lay between the germline ends. Germline loops: CDR1 LGHNA, CDR2 YNFKEQ.

This chain uses TRBV18 with TRBJ1-6; D possibly corresponds to TRBD1 (5 bases). Looked up from germline, CDR1 is KGHSH and CDR2 is LQKENI. The CDR3 consists of 15 residues. The V and J ends lost 3 bases and 5 bases respectively, with 11 bases between them. The CDR3 DNA is TGTGCCAGCTCACCGGGGCGAATGGATAATTCACCCCTCCACTTT. This sequence encodes CASSPGRMDNSPLHF.

The chain couples TRBV10-3 to TRBJ1-1; unclear D gene. Germline lookup yields CDR1 ENHRY and CDR2 SYGVKD. The V end lost 2 bases, the J end lost 6 bases, and 10 bases lay between the germline ends. The CDR3 loop spans 13 amino acids. For the CDR3, the DNA is TGTGCCATCAGTGAGATTGAGGGTGCTGAAGCTTTCTTT. Translated: CAISEIEGAEAFF.

This rearrangement joins TRBV5-6 to TRBJ1-3, with a possible D match to TRBD1 (6 bases). The CDR3 contains 18 residues. V lost 3 bases and J lost 0, with 19 bases in between. Germline V CDR1 and CDR2: SGHDT, YYEEEE. As DNA, the CDR3 is TGTGCCAGCAGCTCCTTACCGGGACATAAGGACTCTGGAAACACCATATATTTT. It specifies CASSSLPGHKDSGNTIYF.

The chain combines TRBV12-3 or TRBV12-4 with TRBJ1-5; perhaps TRBD1 as D (5 bases). The CDR3 covers 13 residues. V was cut by 5 bases and J by 2 bases, with 7 bases left in between. This CDR3 reads CASSGGGNQPQHF. The CDR3 DNA follows: TGTGCCAGCAGTGGGGGGGGCAATCAGCCCCAGCATTTT.

The chain combines TRBV6-5 with TRBJ1-5; 9 nucleotides line up with TRBD1. This CDR3 comprises 14 residues. The J segment lost 7 bases and the V segment lost 2 bases, leaving 3 bases of the junction unmatched. Germline CDR1 reads MNHEY; CDR2 reads SVGAGI. CDR3 sequence reads: CASSYTGQGQPQHF. CDR3 in DNA: TGTGCCAGCAGTTACACGGGACAGGGCCAGCCCCAGCATTTT.

The chain has TRBV6-1 and TRBJ1-6; the match to TRBD1 covers 10 bases. Trimming cost V 1 base and J 8 bases; bases outside gene matches: 2. Germline V gene sequence: CDR1 MNHNS, CDR2 SASEGT. The CDR3 covers 15 residues. CDR3 sequence: CASSEGDRGDSPLHF. DNA for the CDR3: TGTGCCAGCAGTGAAGGGGACAGGGGTGATTCACCCCTCCACTTT.